This TCR beta chain is drawn from a study of blood T cell repertoires in COVID-19. Looking at the study overall: In each case, the material was cDNA or gDNA derived from T cells, B-cell-depleted T cells, or PBMCs.

Germline V lookup: CDR1 WSHSY, CDR2 SAAADI. CDR3 size: 11 residues. Trimming removed 5 bases at V and 3 bases at J, with 4 bases between. Authors' processing steps: Amplification with reference gene primers provided the estimates of nucleated cell counts. Produced via immunoSEQ multiplex PCR; TCRdb's table is partial and in-frame only. D and trimming come from the DNA, and the V and J calls and clone size come from that table. The sample yields some 150,000 clones, about four fifths seen once. The rearrangement uses TRBV10-2 and TRBJ1-2, with D uncertain. The sample was peripheral blood. The clonotype originates from a human donor with acute or convalescent COVID-19. The donor label of this sample is uncertain. The CDR3 protein is CASSSDYGYTF. The CDR3, as DNA: TGCGCCAGCAGTTCGGACTATGGCTACACCTTC.